This T cell receptor (beta chain) was recorded in a study of monozygotic twins with inflammatory bowel disease. Study-wide findings and caveats: IBD-affected twins scored below their healthy co-twins in TCRbeta diversity (inverse Simpson). Some repertoire variability may stem from patients' differing immunosuppressive treatments.

This CDR3 is 15 amino acids long. Blood was collected, roughly 2.5 ml per donor. Around 3,600 ng of total RNA went into each TCR library. One entry per CDR3 protein, without DNA, is what TCRdb gives after re-calling the 5' RACE reads. This sample's table has approximately 300,000 distinct CDR3 sequences. About this clonotype itself: As yet, its antigen is unknown.

The source material was blood. The rearrangement links TRBV12-3 or TRBV12-4 to TRBJ1-3. The sequence was obtained from a human donor with ulcerative colitis or Crohn's disease, or a healthy co-twin of an affected twin (not recorded which). CDR3 protein: CASRAAENSGNTIYF.